Below are 24 T cell receptor beta chains sequenced from a single sample in a study of CD8+CD57+ T cells in acquired aplastic anemia (dated by TCRdb to between 2017 and 2018). Instrument on record: Illumina HiSeq 2000. TCR beta VDJ combination and CDR3 sequence profiling used genomic DNA as the template. TCRdb handled the public reads itself, with Q25 trimming in fastp and clone calling in MiXCR, and kept productive beta chains. Every CDR3 protein is listed once, alongside the most common genes and DNA of its rows. The sample includes some 150,000 distinct CDR3 sequences, with roughly two fifths observed a single time. 8% to 8.5% of the sample lies in the top ten. Material: sorted CD4+, CD8+, or CD8+CD57+ T cells (not recorded which) from PBMCs. The receptors derive from a human donor in good health, serving as a control.

This clonotype was counted ten times or more. The V and J genes are TRBV7-9 and TRBJ2-7; D is possibly TRBD2 (5 bases). Germline CDR1 SEHNR, CDR2 FQNEAQ (reference sequence). The V and J ends lost 2 bases and 1 base respectively, with 9 bases between them. This CDR3 contains 14 residues. CDR3 protein: CASSLQSGSYEQYF. Here the CDR3 DNA reads TGTGCCAGCAGCTTACAATCGGGGTCCTACGAGCAGTACTTC.

The chain links TRBV11-1 to TRBJ2-2, with a weak D call TRBD1 (5 bases). The CDR3 runs 17 residues. Germline V gene data show CDR1 as SGHAT and CDR2 as FQDESV (reference sequence). The ends were cut back, 2 bases at V and 0 bases at J, with 13 bases in the middle. CDR3 DNA: TGTGCCAGCAGCTTACCCCAGGGCTGTGCGAACACCGGGGAGCTGTTTTTT. Protein sequence: CASSLPQGCANTGELFF.

The sample holds a few counts of this clonotype. This chain links TRBV28 with TRBJ1-5; TRBD1 might be the D (5 bases). The germline CDR1 and CDR2 sequences are MDHEN and SYDVKM. The CDR3 consists of 15 residues. Between the trimmed V and J ends, which lost 3 bases and 3 bases, there was a span of 12 bases. For the CDR3, the DNA is TGTGCCAGCAGTTTTAGAGGGGCGGTCAATCAGCCCCAGCATTTT. Its protein product is CASSFRGAVNQPQHF.

This clonotype was observed a single time. A read error is possible here, since a much larger clone lies one base away. The chain carries TRBV7-9 and TRBJ1-1; unclear D gene. Germline CDR1 is SEHNR and CDR2 is FQNEAQ (reference sequence). This CDR3 is built from 13 residues. CDR3: CASSSNTNTEASF. The CDR3 DNA is TGTGCCAGCAGCTCGAATACGAACACTGAAGCTTCCTTT.

V is TRBV24-1 and J is TRBJ2-1; TRBD1 matches 9 bases. This CDR3 spans 16 amino acids. V lost 5 bases to trimming and J lost 9 bases; unmatched junction nucleotides: 13. Germline CDR1 reads KGHDR; CDR2 reads SFDVKD. The CDR3 region has the DNA TGTGCCACCAGTGGAGCCGCGGGACAGGGCCTTGGTGAGCAGTTCTTC. Protein: CATSGAAGQGLGEQFF.

This chain joins TRBV11-1 and TRBJ2-4, with D perhaps TRBD1 (6 bases). Germline-derived CDR1 and CDR2 are SGHAT and FQDESV (reference sequence). V shed 5 bases and J shed 8 bases, with 10 bases lying between them. The CDR3 spans 12 residues. CDR3 amino acids: CASSPSGDIQYF. The CDR3 coding sequence is TGTGCCAGCAGCCCATCAGGGGACATTCAGTACTTC. Full variable domain (missing parts from reference TRBV11-1 and TRBJ2-4): EAEVAQSPRYKITEKSQAVAFWCDPISGHATLYWYRQILGQGPELLVQFQDESVVDDSQLPKDRFSAERLKGVDSTLKIQPAELGDSAMYLCASSPSGDIQYFGAGTRLSVL.

This clonotype was counted between two and nine times. The chain is built from TRBV30 and TRBJ2-2; D is uncertain. Looked up from germline, CDR1 is GTSNPN and CDR2 is SVGIG (reference sequence). The V end was cut by 3 bases, the J end by 6 bases, with 8 bases between. The CDR3 length is 12 residues. CDR3 loop: CAWSGQAGELFF. Here the CDR3 DNA reads TGTGCCTGGAGCGGGCAGGCCGGGGAGCTGTTTTTT.

The J gene is TRBJ1-2, the V gene TRBV5-6, with D possibly being TRBD1 (6 bases). The CDR3 sequence is 13 residues long. Trimming removed 3 bases at V and 8 bases at J, with 14 bases between. Germline V gene data show CDR1 as SGHDT and CDR2 as YYEEEE. In DNA form, the CDR3 reads TGTGCCAGCAGCTCTACAGGGCTTGAAGGCTACACCTTC. Translating gives CASSSTGLEGYTF.

This clonotype was detected ten times or more. The chain couples TRBV6-4 to TRBJ1-1; the match to TRBD1 covers 7 bases. CDR1 is MRHNA and CDR2 is SNTAGT in the germline V gene. V trimming: 6 bases; J trimming: 11 bases; junction bases outside the gene matches: 12. The CDR3 extends over 13 amino acids. The CDR3 DNA sequence: TGTGCCAGCAGGGGGGACAGTCGGACCCGCGCTTTCTTT. As protein: CASRGDSRTRAFF.

The V gene is TRBV27, the J gene TRBJ2-3, with a tentative D call TRBD1 (6 bases). Germline CDR1 is MNHEY and CDR2 is SMNVEV (reference sequence). CDR3 length equals 15 residues. V was shortened by 6 bases and J by 1 base, with 14 bases between the two germline ends. The CDR3 sequence is CASRMRGSGTDTQYF. The CDR3 nucleotides read TGTGCCAGCAGAATGAGGGGGTCGGGCACAGATACGCAGTATTTT.

This clonotype appeared many times. The rearrangement uses TRBV9 and TRBJ1-1, with D perhaps TRBD1 (5 bases). V lost 3 bases and J lost 4, with 16 bases in between. The CDR3 loop spans 15 amino acids. CDR1 is SGDLS and CDR2 is YYNGEE in the germline V gene. The CDR3 loop reads CASSDLTGRGTEAFF. CDR3 coding DNA: TGTGCCAGCAGCGATCTTACAGGTCGAGGCACTGAAGCTTTCTTT.

The V call is TRBV30, the J call TRBJ1-5; 9 bases are a match to TRBD1. Germline CDR1 and CDR2: GTSNPN and SVGIG (reference sequence). J gave up 6 bases and V 2 bases, and 8 bases lay outside the gene matches. The CDR3 totals 15 residues. CDR3 sequence reads: CAWSWGQGSRQPQHF. The CDR3 DNA reads as TGTGCCTGGAGTTGGGGACAGGGAAGTCGTCAGCCCCAGCATTTT.

This clonotype was recorded only once. The V gene is TRBV4-2, the J gene TRBJ1-1; D gene ambiguous. V dropped 7 bases and J dropped 1 base, with 10 bases sitting between them. The germline V gene encodes CDR1 LGHNA and CDR2 YNFKEQ. The CDR3 totals 13 residues. The CDR3: CASTVGTNTEAFF. The CDR3 nucleotides are TGTGCCAGCACGGTAGGTACGAACACTGAAGCTTTCTTT.

V usage is TRBV7-2 and J usage is TRBJ2-1; TRBD1 agrees at 7 bases. V lost 5 bases to trimming and J lost 8 bases; unmatched junction nucleotides: 9. The CDR3 totals 14 residues. CDR1 SGHTA and CDR2 FQGNSA come from the germline V gene. The CDR3, as DNA: TGTGCCAGCAGCCTACCCTTTACAGGGGATGAGCAGTTCTTC. Translation gives CASSLPFTGDEQFF.

In this sample, this clonotype turned up once. V is TRBV24-1 and J is TRBJ1-5, with D unresolved. V was pared by 7 bases and J by 5 bases, with 14 bases between. This CDR3 has 14 residues. Germline V gene sequence: CDR1 KGHDR, CDR2 SFDVKD. The CDR3 DNA reads as TGTGCCACCAGCACCACAAGCTACGATCAGCCCCAGCATTTT. Amino acid sequence: CATSTTSYDQPQHF.

The CDR3 protein is CASSRGAGRTYGYTF. CDR3 DNA sequence: TGTGCCAGCAGTCGGGGGGCGGGGAGAACCTATGGCTACACCTTC. The chain employs TRBV12-3 or TRBV12-4 and TRBJ1-2; a possible D gene is TRBD1 (6 bases). The CDR3 consists of 15 residues. The V end was cut by 5 bases, the J end by 4 bases, with 17 bases between.

This clonotype was picked up many times. This rearrangement joins TRBV5-1 to TRBJ2-7; 8 nucleotides line up with TRBD2. Germline V gene sequence: CDR1 SGHRS, CDR2 YFSETQ. Unmatched junction bases numbered 5, after V lost 0 bases and J lost 3 bases. This CDR3 comprises 15 residues. The CDR3 sequence is CASSLEPAGVYEQYF. Written as DNA, the CDR3 is TGCGCCAGCAGCTTGGAACCAGCGGGAGTCTACGAGCAGTACTTC.

Ten or more counts support this clonotype. The chain couples TRBV10-1 to TRBJ1-1; D might be TRBD1 (6 bases). The CDR3 length is 14 residues. Germline V lookup: CDR1 WNHNN, CDR2 SYGVQD (reference sequence). V dropped 4 bases and J dropped 5 bases, with 14 bases sitting between them. The CDR3 spells CASSGTGFGTEAFF. As DNA, the CDR3 is TGCGCCAGCAGTGGCACAGGGTTTGGAACTGAAGCTTTCTTT.

The chain recombines TRBV18 with TRBJ1-1; D gene uncertain. This CDR3 region has 10 residues. Germline loops: CDR1 KGHSH, CDR2 LQKENI. V lost 6 bases and J 5 bases, leaving 4 bases between the germline ends. CDR3 residues: CASSRTEAFF. CDR3 in DNA: TGTGCCAGCTCGCGGACTGAAGCTTTCTTT.

The rearrangement links TRBV20-1 to TRBJ2-5; 7 nucleotides line up with TRBD1. There are 18 residues in the CDR3. The ends lost 0 bases at V and 2 bases at J; junction bases unmatched: 15. Germline loops: CDR1 DFQATT, CDR2 SNEGSKA (reference sequence). Here the CDR3 DNA reads TGCAGTGCTAGAGATATCCAGGCCGGGACAGATGGACAAGAGACCCAGTACTTC. It yields the protein CSARDIQAGTDGQETQYF.

The table lists this clonotype with a few counts. This chain links TRBV18 with TRBJ2-1; 8 nucleotides line up with TRBD2. The CDR3 consists of 14 residues. Per the germline V gene, CDR1 is KGHSH and CDR2 is LQKENI. Trimming took 6 bases from V and 6 from J; bases not matched to a gene: 7. CDR3 nucleotide sequence: TGTGCCAGCTCTACTAGCGGCGGGCTCAATGAGCAGTTCTTC. It encodes CASSTSGGLNEQFF.

Many counts were recorded for this clonotype. V is TRBV5-4 and J is TRBJ2-1; D not resolved. The germline V gene encodes CDR1 SGHNT and CDR2 YYREEE (reference sequence). This CDR3 contains 12 residues. V lost 7 bases and J 10 bases, leaving 15 bases between the germline ends. The CDR3, as DNA: TGTGCCAGCCACAAGTTCACCGGGGAGCAGTTCTTC. It yields the protein CASHKFTGEQFF.

The V call is TRBV5-1, the J call TRBJ1-5; TRBD1 might be the D (6 bases). V lost 0 bases to trimming and J lost 3 bases, with 10 bases between them. The CDR3 contains 15 residues. Germline-derived CDR1 and CDR2 are SGHRS and YFSETQ. For the CDR3, the DNA is TGCGCCAGCAGCTTGGAAGGGACAAACAATCAGCCCCAGCATTTT. Its translation is CASSLEGTNNQPQHF.

Many counts were recorded for this clonotype. The chain is built from TRBV5-1 and TRBJ2-1; TRBD1 is a possible D gene (6 bases). V was cut by 4 bases and J by 8 bases, with 25 bases left in between. The CDR3 loop spans 17 amino acids. Per germline, CDR1 SGHRS and CDR2 YFSETQ. The CDR3 DNA reads TGCGCCAGCAGCCCATCGGCAGGGGCCTCCCCGATGTATGAGCAGTTCTTC. Its translation is CASSPSAGASPMYEQFF.